This TCR beta chain was captured in a study of blood T cell repertoires in COVID-19. Across the whole study: T cells, B-cell-depleted T cells, or PBMCs supplied cDNA or gDNA.

The protocol was immunoSEQ multiplex PCR, while the TCRdb copy is restricted to in-frame clones and leaves out a portion. The data hold roughly 190,000 clones, with around nine tenths observed a single time. This clone has only one observation. This CDR3 is 13 amino acids long. CDR1 and CDR2 from the germline V gene are SSHAT and FNYEAQ (reference sequence). With 0 bases clipped from V and 6 bases from J, the junction kept 1 base outside the gene matches. The clonotype originates from a woman in her forties who had recovered from COVID-19. The chain recombines TRBV7-7 with TRBJ1-1, with TRBD1 matching over 7 bases. The specimen sequenced was peripheral blood. CDR3 amino acids: CASSLAQGAEAFF. Written as DNA, the CDR3 is TGTGCCAGCAGCTTAGCGCAGGGGGCTGAAGCTTTCTTT.